This T cell receptor beta chain was documented in a study of blood T cell repertoires in COVID-19. There are 15 residues in the CDR3. CDR1 and CDR2 (germline): SGHVS, FQNEAQ. Between the trimmed V and J ends, which lost 3 bases and 2 bases, there was a span of 13 bases. Those who participated ranged in age from roughly 18 to 89 years and resided in about two dozen US areas. Each participant's cohort was designated according to participant-reported clinical history. Donors in Cohort 3 who had recovered were those with two negative PCRs, healthcare professional clearance, or resolution of their symptoms. Source study methods: From reference gene primer amplification, estimates of nucleated cell counts were derived. TCRdb's copy holds only in-frame clones and misses some; the assay was immunoSEQ multiplex PCR. The V and J calls and clone size come from that table; D and trimming were worked out from the DNA. The sample includes fewer than 500,000 clones, around 87% of them seen just once.

Sequenced: PBMCs or T cells enriched from blood (not recorded which). The genes are TRBV7-8 and TRBJ1-2; no definite D call. The origin of this receptor is a woman in her late teens or twenties who had recovered from COVID-19. This CDR3 reads CASSFDPSQNYGYTF. Here the CDR3 DNA reads TGTGCCAGCAGCTTCGATCCTAGCCAAAACTATGGCTACACCTTC.